This paragraph covers one T cell receptor (beta chain) sequence. The antigen is unknown. The protocol was immunoSEQ multiplex PCR, while the TCRdb copy is restricted to in-frame clones and leaves out a portion. Of some 14,000 clones listed, 55% to 60% are singletons. The sample is drawn from a study of radiation and T cells in renal cell carcinoma. Study observations and caveats: Sampling covered only roughly 1 g of each tumor.

Treatment defined: treatment-naive control, cytoreductive nephrectomy. The patient's renal cell carcinoma had clear cell pathology. The receptor was isolated from a man between 50 and 59 years old with renal cell carcinoma. The sample consisted of tumor tissue, taken from a patient whose treatment was nephrectomy without radiotherapy.

CDR3 in DNA: TGTGCTGGAGGGGTAGAACAGGGGGGCTATGGCTACACCTTC. Translated: CAGGVEQGGYGYTF. V gene TRBV21-1 combines with J gene TRBJ1-2; the DNA was not compared with TRBD1, the D call given in the table. TRBV21-1 is noted as a pseudogene. The CDR3 sequence is 14 residues long.